This T cell receptor (beta chain) was sequenced for a study of regulatory T cells in long-lasting Graves disease. Time point described: persistent/refractory GD, antithyroid drugs over 5 years with positive TRAb. There was RNA extracted from PBMCs, and the TCR library was made from it. J gave up 7 bases and V 6 bases, and 8 bases lay outside the gene matches. Germline V gene data show CDR1 as MDHEN and CDR2 as SYDVKM. The CDR3 runs 15 residues. Arm-PCR of CDR3 regions and iRepertoire HTBI primers were the basis on which TCR beta libraries were built. TCRdb re-called the multiplex PCR reads with MiXCR, one entry per CDR3 protein. The sample includes approximately 690,000 distinct CDR3 sequences, around 30% of them seen just once.

This clonotype was sampled from a female donor with Graves disease. The sample in question was peripheral blood mononuclear cells (PBMCs), obtained when the disease was refractory, from a patient treated with antithyroid drugs. The rearrangement links TRBV28 to TRBJ1-5, with 11 bases fitting TRBD1. CDR3 bases: TGTGCCAGCAGACCCTGGACAGGGGGCGGGCAGCCCCAGCATTTT. Protein product: CASRPWTGGGQPQHF.